The clone carrying this TCR beta chain occurred a few times. What it recognizes is unknown. Sorted populations all had greater than 98% purity. The data derive from a study of beta chain features in type 1 diabetes. Study-level background: There was similarity between patients and healthy donors in age, gender and cell yields. Whole-study findings and limits: For TCRB rearrangement, an influence of HLA type remained unresolved here. Within the patient group, naive, central memory and Treg TCRB repertoires appeared more similar to each other than within healthy donors.

This CDR3 is built from 13 residues. Germline loops: CDR1 MRHNA, CDR2 SNTAGT. The germline V and J ends were trimmed by 3 bases and 5 bases, with 10 bases remaining between them. Expressed TCRB transcripts got sequenced, as all isolated RNA was reverse transcribed. TCRdb's copy holds only in-frame clones and misses some; the assay was immunoSEQ multiplex PCR. The data show more than 120,000 clones, around 9.3% seen once. The clonotype was recovered from a man younger than 35 in good health. The chain uses TRBV6-4 and TRBJ1-2, with unresolved D. The sequenced sample was naive CD4+ T cells from blood. The CDR3 loop is CASSEWAGYGYTF. The CDR3 nucleotides are TGTGCCAGCAGTGAGTGGGCTGGGTATGGCTACACCTTC.